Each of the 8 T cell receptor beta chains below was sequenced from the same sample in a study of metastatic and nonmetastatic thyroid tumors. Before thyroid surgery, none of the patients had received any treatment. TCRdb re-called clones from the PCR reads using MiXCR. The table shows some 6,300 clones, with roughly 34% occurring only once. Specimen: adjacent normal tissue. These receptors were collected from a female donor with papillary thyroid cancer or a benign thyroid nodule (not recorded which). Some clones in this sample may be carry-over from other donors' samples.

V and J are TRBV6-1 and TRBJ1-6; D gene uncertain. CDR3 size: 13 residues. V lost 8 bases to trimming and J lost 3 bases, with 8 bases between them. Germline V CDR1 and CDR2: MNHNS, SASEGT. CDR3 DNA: TGTGCCAGCCACTGGGTCTATAATTCACCCCTCCACTTT. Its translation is CASHWVYNSPLHF.

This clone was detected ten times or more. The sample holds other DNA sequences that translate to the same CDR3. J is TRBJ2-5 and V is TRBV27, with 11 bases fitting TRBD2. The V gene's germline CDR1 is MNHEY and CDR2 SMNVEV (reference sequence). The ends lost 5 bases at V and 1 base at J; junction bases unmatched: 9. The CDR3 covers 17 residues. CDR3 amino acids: CASSTRLAGPLQETQYF. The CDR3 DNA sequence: TGTGCCAGCAGTACCCGACTAGCGGGACCCCTCCAAGAGACCCAGTACTTC.

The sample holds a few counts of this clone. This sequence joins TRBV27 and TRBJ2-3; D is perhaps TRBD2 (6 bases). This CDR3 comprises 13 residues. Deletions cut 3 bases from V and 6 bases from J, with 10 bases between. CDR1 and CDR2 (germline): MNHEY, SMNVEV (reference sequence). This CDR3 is CASSLFRGDTQYF. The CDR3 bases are TGTGCCAGCAGTTTGTTCCGGGGGGATACGCAGTATTTT.

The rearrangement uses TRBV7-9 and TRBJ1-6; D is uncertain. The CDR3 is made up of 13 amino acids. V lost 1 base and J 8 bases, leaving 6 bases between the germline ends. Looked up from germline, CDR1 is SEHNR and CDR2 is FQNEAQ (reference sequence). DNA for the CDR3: TGTGCCAGCAGCTTAGATAACTATTCACCCCTCCACTTT. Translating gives CASSLDNYSPLHF. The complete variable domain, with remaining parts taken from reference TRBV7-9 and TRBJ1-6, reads DTGVSQNPRHKITKRGQNVTFRCDPISEHNRLYWYRQTLGQGPEFLTYFQNEAQLEKSRLLSDRFSAERPKGSFSTLEIQRTEQGDSAMYLCASSLDNYSPLHFGNGTRLTVT.

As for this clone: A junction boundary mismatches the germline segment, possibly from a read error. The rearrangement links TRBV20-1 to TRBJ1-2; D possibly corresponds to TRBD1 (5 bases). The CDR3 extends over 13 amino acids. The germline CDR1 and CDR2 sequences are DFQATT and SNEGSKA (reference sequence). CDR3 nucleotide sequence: TGCGGTGCTATTGGACAAGCTAACTATGGCTACACCTTC. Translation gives CGAIGQANYGYTF.

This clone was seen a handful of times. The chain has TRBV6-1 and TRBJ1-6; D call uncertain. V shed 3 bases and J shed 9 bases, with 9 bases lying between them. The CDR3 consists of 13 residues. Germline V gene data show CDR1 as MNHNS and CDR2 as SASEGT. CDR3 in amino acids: CASSEFRSSPLHF. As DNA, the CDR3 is TGTGCCAGCAGTGAGTTCAGGAGTTCACCCCTCCACTTT.

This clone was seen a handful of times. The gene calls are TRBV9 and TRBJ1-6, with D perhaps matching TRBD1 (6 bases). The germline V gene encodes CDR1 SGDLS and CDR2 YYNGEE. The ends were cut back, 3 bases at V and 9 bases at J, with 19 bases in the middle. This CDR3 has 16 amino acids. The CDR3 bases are TGTGCCAGCAGCGCTCGAGGGGGACATGGTGGTTCACCCCTCCACTTT. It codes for CASSARGGHGGSPLHF.

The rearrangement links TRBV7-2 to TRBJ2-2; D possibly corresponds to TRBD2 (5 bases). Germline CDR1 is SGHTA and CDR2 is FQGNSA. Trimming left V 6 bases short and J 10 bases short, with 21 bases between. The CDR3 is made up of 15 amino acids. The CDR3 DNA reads TGTGCCAGCAGACGTGGACCTGCGAGGGCCGTGGAGCTGTTTTTT. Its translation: CASRRGPARAVELFF.